This T cell receptor beta chain was sequenced during a study of technical replicates of blood from four donors. TCRdb's table, derived via immunoSEQ multiplex PCR, lists solely in-frame clones and lacks some. Here the sample spans about 79,000 clones, roughly 92% being singletons. With 1 base removed from V and 0 bases from J, the gap between germline ends came to 7 bases. The CDR3 sequence is 15 residues long. Germline V gene sequence: CDR1 SGHRS, CDR2 YFSETQ. The chain recombines TRBV5-1 with TRBJ2-2; D may be TRBD1 (6 bases). The clonotype was recovered from a human donor in good health. Sample: T cells isolated from PBMCs. CDR3 protein: CASSLTGPNTGELFF. CDR3 DNA sequence: TGCGCCAGCAGCTTGACAGGGCCGAACACCGGGGAGCTGTTTTTT.